This T cell receptor (beta chain) was retrieved from a study of T cells in Graves' hyperthyroidism and ophthalmopathy. Study overall: Once the initial diagnosis was made, peripheral blood was obtained before any treatment.

Diagnoses rested on clinical symptoms, serum thyroxine and TRAb, thyroid ultrasound and orbital computed tomography. As to this clonotype: Its antigen is still unknown.

V gave up 3 bases and J gave up 6 bases, with 24 bases separating them. The germline V gene encodes CDR1 SGDLS and CDR2 YYNGEE. CDR3 length equals 18 residues. Findings and caveats of the study: Ophthalmopathy cases were set apart from stable hyperthyroidism by a 13 V-J model. Expanded thyroid clonotypes (above 0.001) were mostly also found in blood.

It was RNA transcripts that yielded the amplified TCR beta CDR3 regions. HTBI primers were used for first-round RT-PCR of the TCR CDR3. Via MiXCR, TCRdb re-called the multiplex PCR reads, giving one row per CDR3 protein. The sample carries 300,000 to 450,000 distinct CDR3 sequences, about 17% recorded once. This TCR derives from a woman in her 30s with Graves' hyperthyroidism that later progressed to Graves' ophthalmopathy. The chain carries TRBV9 and TRBJ2-2, with TRBD2 as a possible D gene (6 bases). Sequencing was carried out using blood. The CDR3 is CASSEPLGEDTDAGELFF. The DNA for the CDR3 is TGTGCCAGCAGCGAACCTCTTGGGGAGGACACAGATGCCGGGGAGCTGTTTTTT. Full variable domain (missing parts from reference TRBV9 and TRBJ2-2): DSGVTQTPKHLITATGQRVTLRCSPRSGDLSVYWYQQSLDQGLQFLIQYYNGEERAKGNILERFSAQQFPDLHSELNLSSLELGDSALYFCASSEPLGEDTDAGELFFGEGSRLTVL.